This paragraph reports one T cell receptor (beta chain). Only a few counts were recorded for this clonotype. Its specific antigen is unknown. Qualities for individual bases were not recorded, and no much larger clone is one base off. Receptors were amplified or captured by multiplex PCR. The instrument was an Illumina HiSeq 4000. TCR beta libraries were built with iRepertoire HTBI primers and Arm-PCR amplification of CDR3 regions. Before sequencing, the PCR products went through gel purification. In the authors' own workflow: Gene usage analysis of CDR3 amino acid clonotypes used the approximately 56 TRBV and about 15 TRBJ segments found across samples. COPE and FqMerger were used to merge the filtered high-quality paired reads into contigs. BLAST was used to align contigs to IMGT TRBV, TRBD and TRBJ reference genes, with CDR3 defined following IMGT. Any clonotype with a frequency above 0.1% was counted as a highly expanded clone. Repertoire diversity was measured by Shannon entropy, and V-J evenness by the Gini coefficient. Clonotypes shared by more than one individual were considered public. Using fastp at Q25 and MiXCR, TCRdb reprocessed the public reads and kept productive beta chains. For every CDR3 protein sequence, its rows merge into one entry that carries the most common genes and DNA. Here the V and J calls rest on TCRdb's processing, not on the authors' analysis. The sample has approximately 470,000 distinct CDR3 sequences on record, 15% to 20% of them singletons. In total, the top ten clones hold 12% of the sample.

This sample's time point label indicates: newly diagnosed GD, antithyroid drugs for less than 3 months. RNA was extracted from PBMCs in TRIzol for both TCR sequencing and RNA sequencing. The diagnosis of Graves' disease was made according to American Thyroid Association guidelines. Patients were recruited from an endocrinology department in Xi'an, China. Each patient gave 7.5 to 10 milliliters of peripheral blood, collected in an EDTA anticoagulant tube. Ficoll Paque Plus density gradient separation was used to isolate PBMCs, and no further T cell sorting was performed. An Agilent 2100 Bioanalyzer and agarose gel were used to check RNA quality, and a NanoDrop 2000 was used to measure RNA concentration. The sample is drawn from a study of regulatory T cells in long-lasting Graves disease (TCRdb year 2021). About the investigation overall: Newly diagnosed Graves' disease patients had taken antithyroid drugs for less than 3 months. This study used TCR sequencing and RNA sequencing of peripheral blood to compare persistent Graves' disease patients against newly diagnosed Graves' disease patients. The study was registered as a clinical trial and conducted in China. A total of about 35 samples underwent TCR sequencing: about 13 from persistent and roughly 20 from newly diagnosed Graves' disease patients. Beyond this particular receptor, the publication reports: Preferential use of TRBV28, TRBJ1-2 and TRBJ2-5 was observed in persistent disease, whereas TRBV20-1 and TRBJ2-1 were favored in newly diagnosed disease. The authors noted that the small sample size was a limitation that may lower accuracy. Sequencing and analysis were limited to the TCR beta chain. Persistent Graves' disease patients showed lower TCR Shannon entropy and fewer highly expanded clones than newly diagnosed patients, suggesting clonal expansion. A larger number of public clonotypes was shared among persistent patients (about 2,700) than among newly diagnosed patients (around 970). The study examined only peripheral blood because the primary lesion, thyroid tissue, could not be accessed.

CDR1 and CDR2 are drawn from the germline V gene (reference sequence): LNHNV, YYDKDF. V is shortened by 4 bases, J by 6 bases, and the region joining them spans 13 bases. The CDR3 spans 14 residues, from the cysteine through the phenylalanine. This entry keeps only the CDR3 DNA: 42 bases, framed from base 1. These data also featured in a second study, about T cells in Graves' hyperthyroidism and ophthalmopathy. Reported in the second study: A patient counted as having stable Graves' hyperthyroidism if no progression to ophthalmopathy occurred over 18 months of follow-up. The hyperthyroidism patients were between 18 and 65 years old and newly diagnosed, with a disease duration of less than 2 months. The study excluded patients with uncontrolled infections, other autoimmune diseases, pregnancy or lactation. Diagnoses were established on the basis of clinical symptoms, serum thyroxine and TRAb, thyroid ultrasound, and orbital computed tomography. The first round of RT-PCR for the TCR CDR3 was performed with the HTBI primer set and the Qiagen OneStep RT-PCR kit. Blood samples also contained most of the expanded thyroid clonotypes (frequency above 0.001), which suggests that blood repertoires may reflect thyroid immune responses. A 13 V-J signature model separated ophthalmopathy from stable hyperthyroidism, with nearly 90% sensitivity and roughly 84% specificity in cross-validation and 80%/75% in testing. During validation, the model predicted progression to ophthalmopathy a median of roughly 7.1 months ahead of onset, with almost 71% sensitivity and about 72% specificity. To identify TCR V-J signatures that set the groups apart, the researchers used a discovery cohort of 100 patients, made up of 43 with Graves' ophthalmopathy and approximately 57 with stable Graves' hyperthyroidism. An independent validation cohort of fewer than 20 hyperthyroidism patients and approximately 17 patients who later progressed to ophthalmopathy tested prospective prediction of ophthalmopathy. The 95 to 100 discovery patients were randomly divided into training and test sets at a 7:3 ratio. In several Graves' hyperthyroidism patients, the study also compared T-cell repertoires from thyroid tissue with T-cell repertoires from blood. Once sampling was done, hyperthyroidism patients were given methimazole at a starting dose of 30 mg daily, whereas ophthalmopathy patients were given high-dose intravenous methylprednisolone. The libraries were constructed in a second round of multiplex PCR and then size-selected and purified. Libraries were sequenced paired-end with 100 bp reads on an Illumina HiSeq2000. Raw data were processed with SOAPnuke, discarding reads with adapters, uncalled bases, mean Phred below 15, or no exact constant-primer or identifier match. COPE v1.2.5 was used to merge the high-quality paired reads, and each unique nucleotide sequence was defined as a clonotype. MiTCR v1.1 was used to align the clonotypes against IMGT TRBV, TRBD and TRBJ reference segments. Only V-J combinations with frequency above 0.0001, covering about 99% of repertoires, were analysed. The TCS score was defined as F50 (clonal expansion) divided by E x V (chaos), with BLOSUM62-based TCRdist calculated between CDR3 peptides within each V-J. Welch's t-statistics and random forest reduced 500 to 650 V-J features to 10 to 15, which were used in a naive Bayes classifier (R e1071). No statistical method was used to set the sample size in advance, and investigators knew the group allocation. The paper reports TCR Vbeta CDR3 sequencing of 130 to 150 peripheral blood samples: 43 ophthalmopathy, approximately 74 hyperthyroidism and about 17 progressor patients.

Sequences were derived from peripheral blood mononuclear cells (PBMCs), sampled at new diagnosis, from a patient treated with antithyroid drugs. The chain uses TRBV15 and TRBJ1-5; a weak D assignment points to TRBD1 (6 bases agree). The receptor comes from a man in his forties with Graves disease. Donor details come from another sample of the same person, matched by shared clones. The sequence in DNA is TGTGCCACCAGCAACAGGGTAGGTAGTCAGCCCCAGCATTTT. It translates as CATSNRVGSQPQHF.